This TCR beta chain was profiled in a study of pediatric ulcerative colitis. The rectum was sampled with one to two pinch biopsies at colonoscopy. Each sample received Survey-level depth of up to 500,000 reads. Sequencing was performed with immunoSEQ multiplex PCR; in TCRdb, only in-frame clones are kept and a portion is missing. Seen here are around 20,000 clones, less than 85% observed once, and the top ten hold 6.6%. This clone was counted only a few times. Sequences were obtained from gut tissue. The clonotype was recovered from a boy aged 5-17 years with moderate ulcerative colitis.

CDR3 loop: CASSATGETRRYGYTF. In DNA form, the CDR3 reads TGTGCCAGCAGTGCGACAGGGGAGACGCGTCGGTATGGCTACACCTTC. The chain joins TRBV6-1 to TRBJ1-2, with 8 bases that match TRBD1. Germline-derived CDR1 and CDR2 are MNHNS and SASEGT. The CDR3 consists of 16 residues. V shed 4 bases, J shed 5 bases, and the junction held 12 bases outside the gene matches.